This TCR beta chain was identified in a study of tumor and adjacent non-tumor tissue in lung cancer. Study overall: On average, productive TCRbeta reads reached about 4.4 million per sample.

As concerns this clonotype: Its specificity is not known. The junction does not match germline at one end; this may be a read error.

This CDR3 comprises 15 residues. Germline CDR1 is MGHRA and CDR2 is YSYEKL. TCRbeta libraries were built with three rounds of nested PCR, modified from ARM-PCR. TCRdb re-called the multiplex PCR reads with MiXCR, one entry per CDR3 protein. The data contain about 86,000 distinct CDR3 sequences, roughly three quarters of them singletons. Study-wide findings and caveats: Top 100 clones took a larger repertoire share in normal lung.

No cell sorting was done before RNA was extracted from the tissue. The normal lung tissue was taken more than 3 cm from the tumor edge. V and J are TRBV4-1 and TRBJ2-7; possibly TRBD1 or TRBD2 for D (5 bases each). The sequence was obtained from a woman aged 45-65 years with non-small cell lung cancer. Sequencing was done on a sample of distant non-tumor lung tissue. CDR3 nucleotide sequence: TGCGCCAGCAGCCAATATCAGGGACGTCACTACGAACAGTACTTC. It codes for CASSQYQGRHYEQYF.